This TCR beta chain was sequenced during a study of post-analysis software for immune sequencing data. Study background: Included among the disease courses, which were recorded for the cohort, were relapsing-remitting, secondary progressive and progressive-relapsing multiple sclerosis. General study results and limits: Samples made in the same batch grouped tightly together by F measure. Multiple sclerosis was associated with a significant reduction in normalized Chao1 diversity relative to controls. In patients, about five TRBV segments were more frequent than in controls, with TRBV5-6, TRBV5-1 and TRBV20-1 among them.

Germline CDR1 WSHSY, CDR2 SAAADI. The CDR3 contains 16 residues. With 10 bases removed from V and 3 bases from J, the gap between germline ends came to 21 bases. Incorporated into the TCR beta cDNA libraries were unique molecular identifiers, which served to reduce PCR and sequencing biases. cDNA molecules numbering 450,000 to 650,000 came from approximately 1 to 10 million T cells. Via MiXCR, TCRdb re-called the PCR reads, giving one row per CDR3 protein. The sample has around 710,000 distinct CDR3 sequences; 46% are singletons. With respect to this clonotype: Its antigen is currently unknown.

The V and J genes are TRBV10-2 and TRBJ2-2, with unresolved D. The TCR comes from a girl between 10 and 17 years old with multiple sclerosis. Sequencing was performed on blood. CDR3 sequence (DNA): TGCGCCACCCAGGTGCGGCTGACCACGGACACCGGGGAGCTGTTTTTT. Amino acid sequence: CATQVRLTTDTGELFF.